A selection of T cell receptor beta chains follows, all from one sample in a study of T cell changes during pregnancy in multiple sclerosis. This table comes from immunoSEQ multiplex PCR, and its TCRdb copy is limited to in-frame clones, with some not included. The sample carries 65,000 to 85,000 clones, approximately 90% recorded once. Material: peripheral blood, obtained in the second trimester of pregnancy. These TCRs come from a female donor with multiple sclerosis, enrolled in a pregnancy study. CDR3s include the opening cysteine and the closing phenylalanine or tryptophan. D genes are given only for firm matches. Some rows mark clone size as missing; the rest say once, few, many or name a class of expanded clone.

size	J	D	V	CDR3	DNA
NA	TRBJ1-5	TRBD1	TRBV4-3	CASSQGGQGNQPQHF	TGCGCCAGCAGCCAGGGGGGACAGGGCAATCAGCCCCAGCATTTT
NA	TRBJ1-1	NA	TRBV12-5	CASGLIARPMNTEAFF	TGTGCTAGTGGTTTGATAGCGAGACCGATGAACACTGAAGCTTTCTTT
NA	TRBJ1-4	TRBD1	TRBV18	CASSPQGASEKLFF	TGTGCCAGCTCACCTCAGGGGGCTAGTGAAAAACTGTTTTTT
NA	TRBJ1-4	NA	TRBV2	CASLLQGVANEKLFF	TGTGCCAGCCTCCTCCAGGGTGTTGCTAATGAAAAACTGTTTTTT
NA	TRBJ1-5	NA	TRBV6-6	CASSNRVRSNQPQHF	TGTGCCAGCAGTAACAGGGTGAGGAGCAATCAGCCCCAGCATTTT
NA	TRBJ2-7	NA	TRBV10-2	CASSHGTWKGYEQYF	TGCGCCAGCAGCCACGGGACATGGAAGGGCTACGAGCAGTACTTC
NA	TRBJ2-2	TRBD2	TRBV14	CASSQEITSGSAGELFF	TGTGCCAGCAGCCAAGAAATTACTAGCGGGAGCGCCGGGGAGCTGTTTTTT
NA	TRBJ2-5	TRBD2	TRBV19	CASSWTSGRETQYF	TGTGCCAGTAGTTGGACTAGCGGGAGAGAGACCCAGTACTTC
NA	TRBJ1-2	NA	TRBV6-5	CASSYDAENYGYTF	TGTGCCAGCAGTTATGATGCCGAGAACTATGGCTACACCTTC
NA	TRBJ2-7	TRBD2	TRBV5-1	CASSLSGNSYEQYF	TGTGCCAGCAGCTTGAGCGGGAACTCCTACGAGCAGTACTTC
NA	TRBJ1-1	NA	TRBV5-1	CASSLAGLGDRTEAFF	TGCGCCAGCAGCTTGGCCGGTTTAGGGGATAGGACTGAAGCTTTCTTT
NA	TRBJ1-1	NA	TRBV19	CASSMNFYKPLRAEAFF	TGTGCCAGTAGTATGAATTTCTACAAGCCCCTTCGGGCTGAAGCTTTCTTT
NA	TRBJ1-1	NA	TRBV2	CASRRNTEAFF	TGTGCCAGCAGGAGGAACACTGAAGCTTTCTTT
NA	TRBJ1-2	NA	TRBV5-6	CASSLYSGDGYTF	TGTGCCAGCAGCCTATACAGCGGTGATGGCTACACCTTC
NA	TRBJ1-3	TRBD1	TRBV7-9	CASSLETTGIGNTIYF	TGTGCCAGCAGCTTAGAGACGACAGGGATAGGAAACACCATATATTTT
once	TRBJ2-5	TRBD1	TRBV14	CASSQGQGGQTQYF	TGTGCCAGCAGCCAAGGACAGGGGGGACAGACCCAGTACTTC
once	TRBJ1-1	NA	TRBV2	CASSAQGFAEAFF	TGTGCCAGCAGTGCGCAGGGGTTCGCTGAAGCTTTCTTT
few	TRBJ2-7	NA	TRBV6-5	CASSYQGREQYF	TGTGCCAGCAGTTACCAGGGTCGGGAGCAGTACTTC
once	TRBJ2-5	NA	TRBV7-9	CASSLDYETQYF	TGTGCCAGCAGCTTAGATTATGAGACCCAGTACTTC
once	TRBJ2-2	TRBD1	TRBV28	CASMGADRVNTGELFF	TGTGCCAGCATGGGGGCCGACAGGGTTAACACCGGGGAGCTGTTTTTT
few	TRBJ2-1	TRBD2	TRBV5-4	CASSFGGTSGNSLNEQFF	TGTGCCAGCAGTTTTGGCGGGACTAGCGGGAACAGCCTTAATGAGCAGTTCTTC
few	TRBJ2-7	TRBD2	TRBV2	CASSDGGRGEQYF	TGTGCCAGCTCTGACGGCGGGAGGGGCGAGCAGTACTTC
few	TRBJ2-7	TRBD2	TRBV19	CASSRLAGAPSYEQYF	TGTGCCAGTAGTCGTCTAGCGGGAGCCCCATCCTACGAGCAGTACTTC
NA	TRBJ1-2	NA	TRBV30	CACLTGTNYGYTF	TGTGCCTGCCTCACAGGGACAAACTATGGCTACACCTTC
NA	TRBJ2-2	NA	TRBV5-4	CASSFLSNTGELFF	TGTGCCAGCAGCTTCCTCTCGAACACCGGGGAGCTGTTTTTT
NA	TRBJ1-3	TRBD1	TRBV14	CASSPKGATIYF	TGTGCCAGCAGCCCGAAGGGGGCCACCATATATTTT
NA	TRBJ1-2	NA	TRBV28	CASVVGSGGYTF	TGTGCCAGCGTCGTGGGGAGTGGAGGCTACACCTTC
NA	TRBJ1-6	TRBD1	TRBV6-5	CASSYTGTGISPLHF	TGTGCCAGCAGTTACACCGGGACAGGGATTTCACCCCTCCACTTT
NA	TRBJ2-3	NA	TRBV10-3	CAIRTSTDTQYF	TGTGCCATCAGGACTAGCACAGATACGCAGTATTTT
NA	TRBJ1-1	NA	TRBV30	CAWKRLTVNTEAFF	TGTGCCTGGAAGAGGTTGACGGTGAACACTGAAGCTTTCTTT
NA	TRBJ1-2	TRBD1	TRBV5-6	CASSLRGPQGPSYGYTF	TGTGCCAGCAGCTTGCGGGGTCCACAGGGGCCATCCTATGGCTACACCTTC
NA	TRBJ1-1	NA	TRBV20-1	CSAEQGEAFF	TGCAGTGCTGAACAGGGTGAAGCTTTCTTT
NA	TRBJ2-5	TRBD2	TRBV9	CASSVAGGPFETQYF	TGTGCCAGCAGCGTAGCGGGGGGGCCTTTCGAGACCCAGTACTTC
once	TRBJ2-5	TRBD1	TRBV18	CASSPDAGGRETQYF	TGTGCCAGCTCACCAGACGCAGGGGGTCGGGAGACCCAGTACTTC